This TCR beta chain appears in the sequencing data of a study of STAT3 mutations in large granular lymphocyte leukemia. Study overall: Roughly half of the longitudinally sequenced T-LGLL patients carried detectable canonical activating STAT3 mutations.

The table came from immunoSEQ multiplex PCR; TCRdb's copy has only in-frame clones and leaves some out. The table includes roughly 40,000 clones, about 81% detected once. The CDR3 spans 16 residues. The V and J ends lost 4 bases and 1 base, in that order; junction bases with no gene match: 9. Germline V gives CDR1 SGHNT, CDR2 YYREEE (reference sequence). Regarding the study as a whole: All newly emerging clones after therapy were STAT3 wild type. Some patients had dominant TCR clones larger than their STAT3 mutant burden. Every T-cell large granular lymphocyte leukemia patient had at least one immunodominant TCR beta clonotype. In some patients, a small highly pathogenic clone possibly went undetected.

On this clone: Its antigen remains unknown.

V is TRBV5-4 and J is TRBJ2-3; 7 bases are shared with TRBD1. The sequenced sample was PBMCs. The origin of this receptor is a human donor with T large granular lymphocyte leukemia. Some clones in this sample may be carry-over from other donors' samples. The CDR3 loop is CASSAKQGKGTDTQYF. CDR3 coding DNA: TGTGCCAGCAGCGCAAAACAGGGGAAGGGCACAGATACGCAGTATTTT.